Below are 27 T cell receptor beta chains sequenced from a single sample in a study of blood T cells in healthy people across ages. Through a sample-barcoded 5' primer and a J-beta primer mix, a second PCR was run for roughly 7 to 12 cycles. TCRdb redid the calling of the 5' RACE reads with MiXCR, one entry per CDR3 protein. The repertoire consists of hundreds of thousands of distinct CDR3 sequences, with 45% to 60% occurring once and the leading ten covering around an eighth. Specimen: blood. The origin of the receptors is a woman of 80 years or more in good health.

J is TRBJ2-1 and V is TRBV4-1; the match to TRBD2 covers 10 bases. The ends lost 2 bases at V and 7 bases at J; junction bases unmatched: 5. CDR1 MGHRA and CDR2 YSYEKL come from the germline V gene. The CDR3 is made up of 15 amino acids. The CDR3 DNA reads TGCGCCAGCAGCCAACTCGGACTAGCGGAAAATGAGCAGTTCTTC. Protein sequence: CASSQLGLAENEQFF.

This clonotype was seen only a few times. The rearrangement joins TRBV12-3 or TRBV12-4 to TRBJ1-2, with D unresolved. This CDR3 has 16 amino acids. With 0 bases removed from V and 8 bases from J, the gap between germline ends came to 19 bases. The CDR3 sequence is CASSLASIWVRDGYTF. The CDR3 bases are TGTGCCAGCAGTTTAGCTTCTATATGGGTCCGCGACGGCTACACCTTC.

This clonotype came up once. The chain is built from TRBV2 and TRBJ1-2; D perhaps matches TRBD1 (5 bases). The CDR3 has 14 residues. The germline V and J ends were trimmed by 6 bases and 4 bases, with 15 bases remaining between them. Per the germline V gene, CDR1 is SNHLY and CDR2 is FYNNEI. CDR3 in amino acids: CASRAGQGTYGYTF. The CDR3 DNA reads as TGTGCCAGCAGGGCCGGGCAGGGAACCTATGGCTACACCTTC.

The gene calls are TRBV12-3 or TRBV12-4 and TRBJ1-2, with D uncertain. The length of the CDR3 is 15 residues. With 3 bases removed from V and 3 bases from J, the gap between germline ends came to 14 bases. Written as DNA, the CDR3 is TGTGCCAGCAGTTTTGGTGATGCCGCATACTATGGCTACACCTTC. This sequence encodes CASSFGDAAYYGYTF.

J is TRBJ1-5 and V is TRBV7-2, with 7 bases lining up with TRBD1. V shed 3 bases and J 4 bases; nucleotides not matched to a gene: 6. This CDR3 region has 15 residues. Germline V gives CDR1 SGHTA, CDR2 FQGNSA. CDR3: CASSFGGGANQPQHF. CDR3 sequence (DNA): TGTGCCAGCAGCTTTGGAGGGGGCGCGAATCAGCCCCAGCATTTT.

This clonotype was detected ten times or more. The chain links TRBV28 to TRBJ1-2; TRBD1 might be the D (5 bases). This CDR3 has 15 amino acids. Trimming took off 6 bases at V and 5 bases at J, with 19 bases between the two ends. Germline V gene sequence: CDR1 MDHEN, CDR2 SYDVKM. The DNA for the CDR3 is TGTGCCAGCAGCTTTACTGGAGGGACCTCTTATGGCTACACCTTC. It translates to CASSFTGGTSYGYTF.

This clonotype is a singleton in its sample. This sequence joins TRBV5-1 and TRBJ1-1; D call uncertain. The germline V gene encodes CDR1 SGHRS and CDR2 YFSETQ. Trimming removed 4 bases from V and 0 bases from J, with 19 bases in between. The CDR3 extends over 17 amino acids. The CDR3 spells CASSPSGRRLLNTEAFF. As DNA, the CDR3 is TGCGCCAGCAGCCCGTCAGGCAGGCGACTACTGAACACTGAAGCTTTCTTT.

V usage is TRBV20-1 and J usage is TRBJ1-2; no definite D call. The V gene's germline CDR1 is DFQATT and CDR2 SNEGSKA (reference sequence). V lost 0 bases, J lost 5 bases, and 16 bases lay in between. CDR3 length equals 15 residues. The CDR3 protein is CSARDSWADPYGYTF. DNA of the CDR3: TGCAGTGCTAGAGATTCATGGGCGGACCCTTATGGCTACACCTTC.

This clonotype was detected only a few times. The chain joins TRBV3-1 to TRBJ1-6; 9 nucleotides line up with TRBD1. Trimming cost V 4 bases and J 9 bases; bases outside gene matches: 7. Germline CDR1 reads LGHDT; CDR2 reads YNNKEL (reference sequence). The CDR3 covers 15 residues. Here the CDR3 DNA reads TGTGCCAGCAGCCCAGTGGGACAGGGCGGTTCACCCCTCCACTTT. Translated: CASSPVGQGGSPLHF.

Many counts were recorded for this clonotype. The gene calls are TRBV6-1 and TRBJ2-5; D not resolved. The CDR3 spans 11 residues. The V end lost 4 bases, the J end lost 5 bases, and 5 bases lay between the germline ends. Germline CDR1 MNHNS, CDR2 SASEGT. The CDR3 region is CASSVIETQYF. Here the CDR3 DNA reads TGTGCCAGCAGTGTGATCGAGACCCAGTACTTC.

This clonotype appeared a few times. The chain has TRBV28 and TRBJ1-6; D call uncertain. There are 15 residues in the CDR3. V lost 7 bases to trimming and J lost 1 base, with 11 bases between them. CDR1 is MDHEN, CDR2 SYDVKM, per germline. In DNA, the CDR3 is TGTGCCAGCATGGGCCCGGCATCCTATAATTCACCCCTCCACTTT. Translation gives CASMGPASYNSPLHF.

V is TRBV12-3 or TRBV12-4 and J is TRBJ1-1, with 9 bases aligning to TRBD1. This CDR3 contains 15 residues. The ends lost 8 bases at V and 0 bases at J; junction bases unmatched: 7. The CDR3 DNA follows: TGTGCCAGCCCCGAACAGGGGGCGGTGAACACTGAAGCTTTCTTT. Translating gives CASPEQGAVNTEAFF.

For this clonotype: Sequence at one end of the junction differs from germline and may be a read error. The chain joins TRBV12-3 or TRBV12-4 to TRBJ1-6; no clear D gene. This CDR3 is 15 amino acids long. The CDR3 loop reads CASSLEPRVGSPPHF. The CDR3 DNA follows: TGTGCCAGCAGTTTAGAACCAAGGGTTGGTTCACCCCCCCACTTT.

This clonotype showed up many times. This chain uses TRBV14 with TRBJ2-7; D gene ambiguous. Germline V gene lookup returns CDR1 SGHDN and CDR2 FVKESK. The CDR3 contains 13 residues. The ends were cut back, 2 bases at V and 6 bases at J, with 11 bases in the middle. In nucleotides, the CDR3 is TGTGCCAGCAGCCAAACCCTCCCCGCCGAGCAGTACTTC. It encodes CASSQTLPAEQYF.

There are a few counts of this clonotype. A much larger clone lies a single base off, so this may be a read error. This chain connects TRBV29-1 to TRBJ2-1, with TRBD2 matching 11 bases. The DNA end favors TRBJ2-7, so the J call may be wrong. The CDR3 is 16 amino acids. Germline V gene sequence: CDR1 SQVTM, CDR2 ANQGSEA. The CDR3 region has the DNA TGCAGCGTTGAACCGGGACTAGCGGCCTCCTACAATGAGCAGTACTTC. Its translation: CSVEPGLAASYNEQYF.

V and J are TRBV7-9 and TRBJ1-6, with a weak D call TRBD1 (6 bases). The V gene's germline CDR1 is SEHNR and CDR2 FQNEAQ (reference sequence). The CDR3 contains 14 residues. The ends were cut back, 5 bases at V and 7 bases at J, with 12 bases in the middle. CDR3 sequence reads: CASSPGAGNSPLHF. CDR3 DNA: TGTGCCAGCAGCCCGGGGGCCGGGAATTCACCCCTCCACTTT.

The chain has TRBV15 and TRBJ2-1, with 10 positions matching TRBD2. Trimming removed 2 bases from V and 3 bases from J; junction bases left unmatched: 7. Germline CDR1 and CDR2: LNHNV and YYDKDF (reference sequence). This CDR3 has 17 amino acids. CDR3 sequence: CATSRYRSGGIYNEQFF. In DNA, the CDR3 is TGTGCCACCAGCAGATACCGTAGCGGGGGGATCTACAATGAGCAGTTCTTC.

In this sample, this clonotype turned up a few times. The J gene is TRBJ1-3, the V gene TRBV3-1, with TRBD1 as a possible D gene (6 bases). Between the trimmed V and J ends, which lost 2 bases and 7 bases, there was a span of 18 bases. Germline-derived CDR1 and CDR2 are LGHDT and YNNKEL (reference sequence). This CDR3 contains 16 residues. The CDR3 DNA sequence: TGTGCCAGCAGCCAACCCTGGACAGTCCGGAGGAACACCATATATTTT. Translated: CASSQPWTVRRNTIYF.

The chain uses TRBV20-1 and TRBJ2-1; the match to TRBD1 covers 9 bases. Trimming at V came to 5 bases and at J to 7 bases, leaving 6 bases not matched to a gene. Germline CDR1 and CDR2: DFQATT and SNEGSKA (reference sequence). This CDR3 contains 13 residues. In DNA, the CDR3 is TGCAGTGCTCTTCGGGACAGGGTAAATGAGCAGTTCTTC. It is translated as CSALRDRVNEQFF.

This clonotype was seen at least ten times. CDR3 amino acids: CASSAIAGGTDTQYF. DNA of the CDR3: TGTGCCAGCAGCGCCATAGCGGGGGGCACAGATACGCAGTATTTT. The rearrangement links TRBV7-2 to TRBJ2-3; 9 bases map to TRBD2. CDR1 is SGHTA, CDR2 FQGNSA, per germline. This CDR3 contains 15 residues. V shed 5 bases and J 1 base; nucleotides not matched to a gene: 4.

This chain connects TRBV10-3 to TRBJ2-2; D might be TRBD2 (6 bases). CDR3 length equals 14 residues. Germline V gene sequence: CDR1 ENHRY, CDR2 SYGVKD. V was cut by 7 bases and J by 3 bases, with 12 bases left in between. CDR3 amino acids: CAITPGGDTGELFF. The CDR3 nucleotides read TGTGCCATCACCCCCGGAGGGGACACCGGGGAGCTGTTTTTT.

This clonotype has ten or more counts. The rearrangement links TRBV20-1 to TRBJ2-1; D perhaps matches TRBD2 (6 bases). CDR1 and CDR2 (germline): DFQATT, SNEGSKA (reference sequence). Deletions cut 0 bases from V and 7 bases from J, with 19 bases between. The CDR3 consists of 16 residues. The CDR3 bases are TGCAGTGCTAGAGATCGTCTAGCCTCTGGGGGGAATGAGCAGTTCTTC. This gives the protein CSARDRLASGGNEQFF.

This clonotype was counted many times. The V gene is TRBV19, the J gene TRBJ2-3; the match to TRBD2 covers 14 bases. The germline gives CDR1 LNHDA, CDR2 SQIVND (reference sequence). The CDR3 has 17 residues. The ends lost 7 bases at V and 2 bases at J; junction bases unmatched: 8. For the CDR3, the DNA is TGTGCCAGTACACCCGGACTAGCGGGAGGCCTCACAGATACGCAGTATTTT. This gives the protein CASTPGLAGGLTDTQYF.

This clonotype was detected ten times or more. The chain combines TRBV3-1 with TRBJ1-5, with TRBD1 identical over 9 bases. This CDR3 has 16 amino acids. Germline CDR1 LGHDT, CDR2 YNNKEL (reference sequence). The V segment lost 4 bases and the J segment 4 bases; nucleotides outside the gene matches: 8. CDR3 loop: CASSRSGTGNNQPQHF. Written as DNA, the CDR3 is TGTGCCAGCAGCCGTTCCGGGACAGGGAATAATCAGCCCCAGCATTTT.

CDR3 in amino acids: CASTGGEAFF. In DNA, the CDR3 is TGTGCCAGTACAGGGGGAGAAGCTTTCTTT. The chain uses TRBV28 and TRBJ1-1, with 8 positions matching TRBD1. The V segment lost 9 bases and the J segment 8 bases; nucleotides outside the gene matches: 2. This CDR3 contains 10 residues. Germline lookup yields CDR1 MDHEN and CDR2 SYDVKM. The complete variable domain, with remaining parts taken from reference TRBV28 and TRBJ1-1, reads DVKVTQSSRYLVKRTGEKVFLECVQDMDHENMFWYRQDPGLGLRLIYFSYDVKMKEKGDIPEGYSVSREKKERFSLILESASTNQTSMYLCASTGGEAFFGQGTRLTVV.

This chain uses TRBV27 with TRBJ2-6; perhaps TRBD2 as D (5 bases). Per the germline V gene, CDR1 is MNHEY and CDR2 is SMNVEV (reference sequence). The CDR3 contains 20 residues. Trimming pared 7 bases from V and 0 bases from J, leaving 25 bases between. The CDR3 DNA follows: TGTGCCAGCAATCCCCGGGGTACAGCCAAATTTAGCTCTGGGGCCAACGTCCTGACTTTC. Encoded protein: CASNPRGTAKFSSGANVLTF.

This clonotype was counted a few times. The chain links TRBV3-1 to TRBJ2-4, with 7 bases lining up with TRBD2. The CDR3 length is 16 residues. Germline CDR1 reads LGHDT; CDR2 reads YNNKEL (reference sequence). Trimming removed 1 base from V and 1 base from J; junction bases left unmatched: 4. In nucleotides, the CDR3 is TGTGCCAGCAGCCAAGGATCGGGGGGTGCCAAAAACATTCAGTACTTC. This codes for CASSQGSGGAKNIQYF.